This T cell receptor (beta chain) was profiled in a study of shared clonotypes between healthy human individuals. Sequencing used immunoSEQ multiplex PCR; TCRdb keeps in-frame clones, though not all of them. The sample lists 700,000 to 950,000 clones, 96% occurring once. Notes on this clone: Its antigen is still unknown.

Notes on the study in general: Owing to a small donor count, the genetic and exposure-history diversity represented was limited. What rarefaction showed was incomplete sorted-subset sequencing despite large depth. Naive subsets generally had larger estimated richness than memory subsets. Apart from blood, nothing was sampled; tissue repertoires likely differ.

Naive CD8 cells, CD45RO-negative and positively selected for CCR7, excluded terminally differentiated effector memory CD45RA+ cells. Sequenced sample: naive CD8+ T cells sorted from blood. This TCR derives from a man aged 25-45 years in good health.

The CDR3 bases are TGTGCCAGCAGGAAAGCGGGAGCCTACGAGCAGTACTTC. Encoded protein: CASRKAGAYEQYF. This rearrangement joins TRBV7-9 to TRBJ2-7; 8 bases agree with TRBD2. This CDR3 is 13 amino acids long. Germline V gene lookup returns CDR1 SEHNR and CDR2 FQNEAQ (reference sequence). With 6 bases clipped from V and 2 bases from J, the junction kept 3 bases outside the gene matches.